The text below deals with one TCR beta chain. The CDR3 runs to 15 residues. V shed 4 bases, J shed 8 bases, and the junction held 8 bases outside the gene matches. CDR1 is SEHNR and CDR2 is FQNEAQ in the germline V gene (reference sequence). The data derive from a study of blood T cell repertoires in COVID-19. The wider study: Whether acute or convalescent, the COVID-19 samples came from the United States, Italy and Spain.

Repertoires were generated with immunoSEQ multiplex PCR, while TCRdb's copy carries only in-frame clones and drops some. The table includes 97,000 or so clones, roughly 87% detected once. This chain joins TRBV7-9 and TRBJ1-4; TRBD1 agrees at 9 bases. Material for sequencing was peripheral blood. The TCR was taken from a woman aged 45 to 65 with COVID-19, enrolled during active disease. The CDR3 DNA is TGTGCCAGCAGCTGGGGGGACAGGGCAGGAGAAAAACTGTTTTTT. Translated: CASSWGDRAGEKLFF.